The 15 T cell receptor beta chains given below trace back to one sample, sequenced in a study of T cells in Graves' hyperthyroidism and ophthalmopathy. Amplified TCR beta CDR3 regions came from RNA transcripts. In the first-round RT-PCR of the TCR CDR3, the HTBI primer set was used. Using its own MiXCR run on the multiplex PCR reads, TCRdb lists one record per CDR3 protein. The sample carries around 500,000 distinct CDR3 sequences, less than 25% recorded once. Sequencing used blood. The receptor set was obtained from a woman in her 70s with Graves' ophthalmopathy.

The J gene is TRBJ1-3, the V gene TRBV6-1; 7 bases map to TRBD1. There are 15 residues in the CDR3. With V trimmed by 4 bases and J by 2 bases, 5 bases remained unmatched. CDR1 is MNHNS and CDR2 is SASEGT in the germline V gene. The CDR3 bases are TGTGCCAGCAGTGGGGACAGCACCGCTGGAAACACCATATATTTT. Translated: CASSGDSTAGNTIYF.

This rearrangement joins TRBV11-1 to TRBJ2-5; 9 bases agree with TRBD2. V lost 0 bases and J lost 4; bases outside the gene matches: 6. The CDR3 is made up of 16 amino acids. The V gene's germline CDR1 is SGHAT and CDR2 FQDESV (reference sequence). In nucleotides, the CDR3 is TGTGCCAGCAGCTTAGCCGCGGGAGGGCCTTTAGAGACCCAGTACTTC. Translated: CASSLAAGGPLETQYF.

The chain recombines TRBV18 with TRBJ2-1, with TRBD1 matching over 8 bases. This CDR3 region has 15 residues. With V trimmed by 2 bases and J by 4 bases, 4 bases remained unmatched. Germline V gene sequence: CDR1 KGHSH, CDR2 LQKENI. The CDR3 DNA follows: TGTGCCAGCTCACCAGGAGGACAGGGATACAATGAGCAGTTCTTC. Translating it yields CASSPGGQGYNEQFF.

V gene TRBV10-3 combines with J gene TRBJ2-2; 9 bases are a match to TRBD1. Trimming cost V 5 bases and J 4 bases; bases outside gene matches: 11. CDR3 length: 17 amino acids. The germline V gene has CDR1 ENHRY and CDR2 SYGVKD. The CDR3 DNA reads as TGTGCCATCAGTTCAACCTTACCGGACAGGGGCACCGGGGAGCTGTTTTTT. It translates to CAISSTLPDRGTGELFF.

CDR3 amino acids: CASGLATTYEQYF. The CDR3 coding sequence is TGTGCCAGCGGACTTGCAACAACCTACGAGCAGTACTTC. The V call is TRBV27, the J call TRBJ2-7; a possible D gene is TRBD2 (5 bases). V was trimmed by 8 bases and J by 2 bases, leaving 13 bases between them. The CDR3 runs to 13 residues. Germline values: CDR1 MNHEY, CDR2 SMNVEV (reference sequence).

The table lists this clonotype with many counts. V is TRBV20-1 and J is TRBJ2-1; tentatively, D is TRBD2 (6 bases). Trimming left V 3 bases short and J 6 bases short, with 15 bases between. Germline loops: CDR1 DFQATT, CDR2 SNEGSKA (reference sequence). The CDR3 covers 14 residues. CDR3 DNA: TGCAGTGCTAGCGGGAGTTTGGTGAGCAATGAGCAGTTCTTC. Residues: CSASGSLVSNEQFF.

The chain is built from TRBV7-8 and TRBJ2-1; maybe TRBD2 (6 bases). The CDR3 totals 14 residues. Looked up from germline, CDR1 is SGHVS and CDR2 is FQNEAQ. Trimming removed 1 base at V and 7 bases at J, with 11 bases between. CDR3 region: CASSLGLGRNEQFF. DNA for the CDR3: TGTGCCAGCAGCTTAGGACTAGGAAGAAATGAGCAGTTCTTC.

The J gene is TRBJ1-3, the V gene TRBV12-3 or TRBV12-4; unclear D gene. The germline V and J ends were trimmed by 3 bases and 4 bases, with 10 bases remaining between them. The CDR3 runs to 14 residues. The chain's CDR3 is CASSFASSGNTIYF. The CDR3 DNA reads as TGTGCCAGCAGTTTTGCCAGTTCGGGAAACACCATATATTTT.

Notes on this clonotype: This may arise from a read error, as a much more abundant clone is one base away. The genes are TRBV20-1 and TRBJ2-1; tentatively, D is TRBD1 (5 bases). This CDR3 has 16 residues. Trimming stripped 0 bases from V and 2 bases from J, with 14 bases between. In germline, CDR1 is DFQATT, CDR2 SNEGSKA (reference sequence). The CDR3 protein is CSARDYSGMAYNEQFF. CDR3 coding DNA: TGCAGTGCTAGAGATTACTCAGGGATGGCCTACAATGAGCAGTTCTTC.

This clonotype turned up a few times. The chain is built from TRBV5-1 and TRBJ1-3; D is unclear. Trimming left V 1 base short and J 0 bases short, with 8 bases between. Germline-derived CDR1 and CDR2 are SGHRS and YFSETQ. The CDR3 length is 15 residues. The CDR3 is CASSLSASSGNTIYF. In DNA, the CDR3 is TGCGCCAGCAGCTTGTCCGCGAGCTCTGGAAACACCATATATTTT. The variable domain in full, with the rest retrieved from reference TRBV5-1 and TRBJ1-3, is KAGVTQTPRYLIKTRGQQVTLSCSPISGHRSVSWYQQTPGQGLQFLFEYFSETQRNKGNFPGRFSGRQFSNSRSEMNVSTLELGDSALYLCASSLSASSGNTIYFGEGSWLTVV.

This clonotype occurred a few times. The chain links TRBV7-9 to TRBJ1-2; D is ambiguous. In germline, CDR1 is SEHNR, CDR2 FQNEAQ (reference sequence). The CDR3 runs to 12 residues. Trimming took 5 bases from V and 2 from J, leaving 6 bases between them. Here the CDR3 DNA reads TGTGCCAGCAGCGTTCAAAACTATGGCTACACCTTC. Translated, it gives CASSVQNYGYTF.

A word on this clonotype: This clone may be a read error of a much larger clone one base away. The chain uses TRBV7-6 and TRBJ1-2; no clear D. The CDR3 is 14 amino acids. Germline values: CDR1 SGHVS, CDR2 FNYEAQ. The CDR3 nucleotides are TGTGCCAGCAGCGCGATACCGGGAGATCATGGCTGCACCTTC. Translated, it gives CASSAIPGDHGCTF.

The sample holds a few counts of this clonotype. This rearrangement joins TRBV30 to TRBJ2-7, with a tentative D call TRBD2 (6 bases). The V gene lost 0 bases and the J gene lost 7 bases, with 16 bases spanning the gap. The germline gives CDR1 GTSNPN, CDR2 SVGIG (reference sequence). The CDR3 runs 14 residues. The CDR3 region is CAWSVPRPAGEQYF. In nucleotides, the CDR3 is TGTGCCTGGAGTGTGCCGCGGCCGGCGGGGGAGCAGTACTTC.

The rearrangement joins TRBV19 to TRBJ1-5; 10 bases agree with TRBD1. With V trimmed by 5 bases and J by 3 bases, 4 bases remained unmatched. The CDR3 is made up of 15 amino acids. Germline V CDR1 and CDR2: LNHDA, SQIVND (reference sequence). CDR3 sequence (DNA): TGTGCCAGTAGTGAAGGACAGGGGGTCAATCAGCCCCAGCATTTT. As protein: CASSEGQGVNQPQHF.

The table lists this clonotype with a few counts. The chain combines TRBV5-1 with TRBJ1-5; D gene ambiguous. With 0 bases removed from V and 6 bases from J, the gap between germline ends came to 13 bases. The CDR3 covers 15 residues. Germline assignment: CDR1 SGHRS and CDR2 YFSETQ. The CDR3 coding sequence is TGCGCCAGCAGCTTGGGGGCAGGCGGCGGTCAGCCCCAGCATTTT. It specifies CASSLGAGGGQPQHF.